This TCR beta chain emerged from a study of CD8+CD57+ T cells in acquired aplastic anemia. Overall study: Across the sorted CD4+ and CD8+ cells, DNA amounts averaged about 3 ug. General study results and limits: In CD8+ cells, Simpson's diversity showed no significant difference between patients and controls.

The germline V gene has CDR1 SNHLY and CDR2 FYNNEI. This CDR3 is built from 11 residues. The V and J ends lost 8 bases and 7 bases respectively, with 12 bases between them. Genomic DNA served as template for TCR beta VDJ and CDR3 profiling. TCRdb ran MiXCR on the reads and lists one entry per CDR3 protein. Here the sample spans 100,000 to 150,000 distinct CDR3 sequences, about half being singletons. A few counts support this clonotype. What it recognizes is unknown. The clonotype comes from a human donor in good health, serving as a control. The chain carries TRBV2 and TRBJ2-7; D is perhaps TRBD1 (7 bases). The sequencing input was sorted CD4+, CD8+, or CD8+CD57+ T cells (not recorded which) from PBMCs. The CDR3 reads CASETGREQYF. As DNA, the CDR3 is TGTGCCAGCGAGACAGGGAGGGAGCAGTACTTC.